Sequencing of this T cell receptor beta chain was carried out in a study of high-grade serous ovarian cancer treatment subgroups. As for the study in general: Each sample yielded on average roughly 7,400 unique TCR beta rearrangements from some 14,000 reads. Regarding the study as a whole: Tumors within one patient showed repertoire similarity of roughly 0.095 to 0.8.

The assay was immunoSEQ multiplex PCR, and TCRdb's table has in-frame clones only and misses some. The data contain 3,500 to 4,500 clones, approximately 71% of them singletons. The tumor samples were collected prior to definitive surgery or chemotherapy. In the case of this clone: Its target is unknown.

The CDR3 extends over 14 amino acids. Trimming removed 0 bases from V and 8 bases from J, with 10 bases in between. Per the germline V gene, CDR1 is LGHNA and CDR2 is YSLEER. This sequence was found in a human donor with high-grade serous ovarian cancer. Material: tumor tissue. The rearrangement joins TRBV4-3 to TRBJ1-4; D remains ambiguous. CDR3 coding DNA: TGCGCCAGCAGCCAAGAGATCACGACGGAAAAACTGTTTTTT. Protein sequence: CASSQEITTEKLFF.